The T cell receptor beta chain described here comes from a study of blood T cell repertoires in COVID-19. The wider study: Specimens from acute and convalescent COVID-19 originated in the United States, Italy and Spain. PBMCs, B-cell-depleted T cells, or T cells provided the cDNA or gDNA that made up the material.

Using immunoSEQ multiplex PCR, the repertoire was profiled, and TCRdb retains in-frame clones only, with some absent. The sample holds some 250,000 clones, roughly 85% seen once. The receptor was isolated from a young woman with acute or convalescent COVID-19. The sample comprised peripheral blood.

The CDR3 nucleotides read TGTGCCAGTAGTATAACGGCGGGAGCGCGTCGGGAGACCCAGTACTTC. Translation: CASSITAGARRETQYF. The chain employs TRBV19 and TRBJ2-5, with 7 bases identical to TRBD2. Germline V gene sequence: CDR1 LNHDA, CDR2 SQIVND (reference sequence). V shed 2 bases, J shed 5 bases, and the junction held 11 bases outside the gene matches. The CDR3 sequence is 16 residues long.